What follows are 18 T cell receptor beta chains derived from one specimen sequenced in a study of T cell responses to AZD1222 COVID-19 vaccine. TCRdb's table, derived via immunoSEQ multiplex PCR, lists solely in-frame clones and lacks some. This table holds about 140,000 clones, more than 90% found once. The specimen comprised peripheral blood, sampled on day 0 of AZD1222 vaccination. These receptors all come from an adult in good health.

The chain recombines TRBV18 with TRBJ1-2, with TRBD1 matching 10 bases. From germline, CDR1 is KGHSH and CDR2 LQKENI. After removal of 1 base from V and 2 bases from J, the junction contained 4 bases not matched to a gene. CDR3 size: 16 residues. CDR3 nucleotides: TGTGCCAGCTCACCACTGGGGACAGGGGAAAACTATGGCTACACCTTC. Translation: CASSPLGTGENYGYTF.

The chain joins TRBV27 to TRBJ1-2; D perhaps matches TRBD1 (6 bases). This CDR3 region has 16 residues. The germline V gene has CDR1 MNHEY and CDR2 SMNVEV (reference sequence). V dropped 2 bases and J dropped 4 bases, with 17 bases sitting between them. CDR3 in amino acids: CASSLGRRRGGYGYTF. The CDR3 region has the DNA TGTGCCAGCAGTTTAGGGAGACGCAGGGGTGGCTATGGCTACACCTTC.

This rearrangement joins TRBV20-1 to TRBJ1-1; tentatively, D is TRBD1 (5 bases). Germline V gene data show CDR1 as DFQATT and CDR2 as SNEGSKA (reference sequence). The V end lost 4 bases, the J end lost 5 bases, and 8 bases lay between the germline ends. The CDR3 runs to 11 residues. The CDR3 DNA reads as TGCAGTGCTACAGGGATTACTGAAGCTTTCTTT. Translated, it gives CSATGITEAFF.

V is TRBV29-1 and J is TRBJ1-3; D possibly corresponds to TRBD1 (5 bases). This CDR3 contains 15 residues. V gave up 0 bases and J gave up 2 bases, with 11 bases separating them. CDR1 and CDR2 from the germline V gene are SQVTM and ANQGSEA. The CDR3, as DNA: TGCAGCGTTGAAGATCGGGGGTACGCTGGAAACACCATATATTTT. This codes for CSVEDRGYAGNTIYF.

The genes are TRBV10-3 and TRBJ2-6, with TRBD2 matching 7 bases. Trimming cost V 10 bases and J 2 bases; bases outside gene matches: 5. This CDR3 region has 14 residues. Germline V gives CDR1 ENHRY, CDR2 SYGVKD. This chain's CDR3 is CATGGGAGANVLTF. CDR3 DNA sequence: TGTGCCACGGGGGGAGGGGCTGGGGCCAACGTCCTGACTTTC.

The chain has TRBV7-3 and TRBJ2-2; a weak D match, TRBD2 (5 bases). The V gene lost 5 bases and the J gene lost 1 base, with 11 bases spanning the gap. This CDR3 region has 15 residues. CDR1 is SGHTA and CDR2 is FQGTGA in the germline V gene. The CDR3 bases are TGTGCCAGCAGCGTAGACGGGATGAACACCGGGGAGCTGTTTTTT. Residues: CASSVDGMNTGELFF.

The chain employs TRBV5-6 and TRBJ2-7, with D perhaps TRBD2 (6 bases). Trimming took 5 bases from V and 0 from J, leaving 9 bases between them. From germline, CDR1 is SGHDT and CDR2 YYEEEE. This CDR3 has 13 residues. DNA of the CDR3: TGTGCCAGCAGGGCTAGCGCCTCCTACGAGCAGTACTTC. Amino acid sequence: CASRASASYEQYF. The full variable domain, with the rest looked up from reference TRBV5-6 and TRBJ2-7, is DAGVTQSPTHLIKTRGQQVTLRCSPKSGHDTVSWYQQALGQGPQFIFQYYEEEERQRGNFPDRFSGHQFPNYSSELNVNALLLGDSALYLCASRASASYEQYFGPGTRLTVT.

The rearrangement joins TRBV3-1 (or the pseudogene TRBV3-2) to TRBJ2-1, with a weak D call TRBD2 (5 bases). Trimming shortened V by 1 base and J by 4 bases, and 11 bases separated the two germline ends. Germline CDR1 reads LGHDT; CDR2 reads YNNKEL (reference sequence). This CDR3 contains 15 residues. This CDR3 is CASSQGPGTYNEQFF. DNA for the CDR3: TGTGCCAGCAGCCAAGGGCCGGGAACTTACAATGAGCAGTTCTTC.

V and J are TRBV19 and TRBJ1-4; D remains ambiguous. V gave up 3 bases and J gave up 4 bases, with 12 bases separating them. The CDR3 contains 15 residues. Germline-derived CDR1 and CDR2 are LNHDA and SQIVND (reference sequence). The CDR3 spells CASSIIRKGNEKLFF. The DNA for the CDR3 is TGTGCCAGTAGTATTATCCGTAAGGGTAATGAAAAACTGTTTTTT.

The chain combines TRBV5-4 with TRBJ2-7; D remains ambiguous. Germline loops: CDR1 SGHNT, CDR2 YYREEE (reference sequence). The CDR3 runs to 14 residues. Trimming stripped 1 base from V and 0 bases from J, with 8 bases between. The CDR3 DNA follows: TGTGCCAGCAGCTTGTACAGTAGCTCCTACGAGCAGTACTTC. It codes for CASSLYSSSYEQYF. The full variable domain, completed using reference TRBV5-4 and TRBJ2-7, is ETGVTQSPTHLIKTRGQQVTLRCSSQSGHNTVSWYQQALGQGPQFIFQYYREEENGRGNFPPRFSGLQFPNYSSELNVNALELDDSALYLCASSLYSSSYEQYFGPGTRLTVT.

The chain employs TRBV6-5 and TRBJ1-1; no clear D. The length of the CDR3 is 13 residues. Deletions cut 7 bases from V and 0 bases from J, with 9 bases between. Germline loops: CDR1 MNHEY, CDR2 SVGAGI. CDR3 DNA: TGTGCCAGCAAGACGGGATTGAACACTGAAGCTTTCTTT. It encodes CASKTGLNTEAFF.

The chain is built from TRBV28 and TRBJ2-6; D is unresolved. With 2 bases removed from V and 2 bases from J, the gap between germline ends came to 10 bases. This CDR3 contains 16 residues. Germline V gives CDR1 MDHEN, CDR2 SYDVKM. CDR3 amino acids: CASSLKRWAGANVLTF. CDR3 sequence (DNA): TGTGCCAGCAGTTTAAAGAGATGGGCTGGGGCCAACGTCCTGACTTTC.

This chain joins TRBV5-1 and TRBJ1-3, with 7 bases that match TRBD1. The CDR3 covers 15 residues. Losses at the gene ends were 2 bases for V and 0 bases for J; bases not matched to a gene: 2. Germline loops: CDR1 SGHRS, CDR2 YFSETQ. Here the CDR3 reads CASSFGTDSGNTIYF. CDR3 in DNA: TGCGCCAGCAGCTTCGGGACAGACTCTGGAAACACCATATATTTT.

The V gene is TRBV6-5, the J gene TRBJ2-7, with TRBD1 matching 7 bases. Germline CDR1 reads MNHEY; CDR2 reads SVGAGI. This CDR3 region has 15 residues. The J segment lost 4 bases and the V segment lost 5 bases, leaving 11 bases of the junction unmatched. CDR3: CASSPTGTVPYEQYF. CDR3 DNA: TGTGCCAGCAGTCCTACCGGGACAGTCCCTTACGAGCAGTACTTC.

This clone was recorded once. This chain links TRBV28 with TRBJ2-4; TRBD2 matches 9 bases. Germline V gene lookup returns CDR1 MDHEN and CDR2 SYDVKM. The CDR3 loop spans 17 amino acids. V shed 2 bases and J 0 bases; nucleotides not matched to a gene: 5. In DNA, the CDR3 is TGTGCCAGCAGTTTAACGAGCGGGGGGTTAGCCAAAAACATTCAGTACTTC. Translating gives CASSLTSGGLAKNIQYF.

CDR3 nucleotides: TGTGCCAGCAGCTCGACCGGTACATACAATTCACCCCTCCACTTT. Its protein is CASSSTGTYNSPLHF. The chain couples TRBV13 to TRBJ1-6; D gene unclear. V dropped 4 bases and J dropped 7 bases, with 14 bases sitting between them. This CDR3 is 15 amino acids long. Germline CDR1 reads PRHDT; CDR2 reads FYEKMQ (reference sequence).

This chain uses TRBV5-1 with TRBJ2-6; TRBD1 agrees at 9 bases. Trimming removed 3 bases from V and 0 bases from J; junction bases left unmatched: 4. CDR3 size: 17 residues. The germline gives CDR1 SGHRS, CDR2 YFSETQ. CDR3 in DNA: TGCGCCAGCAGCTGGGGGACAGGGAGCTCTGGGGCCAACGTCCTGACTTTC. Its translation is CASSWGTGSSGANVLTF.

The chain joins TRBV20-1 to TRBJ2-3; 8 bases map to TRBD1. With V trimmed by 3 bases and J by 4 bases, 9 bases remained unmatched. There are 15 residues in the CDR3. The germline CDR1 and CDR2 sequences are DFQATT and SNEGSKA (reference sequence). The CDR3 loop reads CSASGAAGGADTQYF. The CDR3 region has the DNA TGCAGTGCTAGTGGGGCGGCAGGGGGCGCAGATACGCAGTATTTT.